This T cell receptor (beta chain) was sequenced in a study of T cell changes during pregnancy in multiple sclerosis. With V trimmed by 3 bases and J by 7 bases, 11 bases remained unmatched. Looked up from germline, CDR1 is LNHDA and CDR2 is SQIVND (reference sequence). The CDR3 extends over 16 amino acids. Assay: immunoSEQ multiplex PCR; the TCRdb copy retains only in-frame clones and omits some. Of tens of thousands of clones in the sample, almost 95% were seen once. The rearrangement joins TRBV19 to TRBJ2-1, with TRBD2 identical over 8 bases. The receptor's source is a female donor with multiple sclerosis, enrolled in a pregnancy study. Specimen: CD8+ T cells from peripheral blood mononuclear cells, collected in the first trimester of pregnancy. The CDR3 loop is CASSIYPAGVGNEQFF. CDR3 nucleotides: TGTGCCAGTAGTATTTACCCAGCGGGAGTCGGTAATGAGCAGTTCTTC.